These 9 T cell receptor beta chains were all obtained from the same sample, sequenced in a study of T cell responses to AZD1222 COVID-19 vaccine. Using immunoSEQ multiplex PCR, the repertoire was profiled, and TCRdb retains in-frame clones only, with some absent. The table lists fewer than 200,000 clones, just over 90% of them singletons. Sequenced here: peripheral blood, sampled 28 days after the second AZD1222 dose. The receptors stem from an adult who received the AZD1222 COVID-19 vaccine.

This clone has only one observation. This chain joins TRBV5-1 and TRBJ2-1; TRBD2 might be the D (6 bases). V lost 4 bases and J lost 9, with 23 bases in between. The germline V gene encodes CDR1 SGHRS and CDR2 YFSETQ. The CDR3 is made up of 16 amino acids. The CDR3 bases are TGCGCCAGCAGCCCGGGACTGCTCGGCCTTACAATTGAGCAGTTCTTC. This sequence encodes CASSPGLLGLTIEQFF.

This sequence joins TRBV2 and TRBJ2-1, with D tentatively TRBD2 (6 bases). Trimming took off 4 bases at V and 7 bases at J, with 8 bases between the two ends. The CDR3 runs to 12 residues. The germline V gene has CDR1 SNHLY and CDR2 FYNNEI. The CDR3 region has the DNA TGTGCCAGCAGTGCTGGGGGGAATGAGCAGTTCTTC. This codes for CASSAGGNEQFF. Full variable domain (missing parts from reference TRBV2 and TRBJ2-1): EPEVTQTPSHQVTQMGQEVILRCVPISNHLYFYWYRQILGQKVEFLVSFYNNEISEKSEIFDDQFSVERPDGSNFTLKIRSTKLEDSAMYFCASSAGGNEQFFGPGTRLTVL.

This sequence joins TRBV7-6 and TRBJ2-7, with TRBD1 matching over 10 bases. V shed 5 bases and J 6 bases; nucleotides not matched to a gene: 10. The CDR3 spans 15 residues. Germline V gene data show CDR1 as SGHVS and CDR2 as FNYEAQ. The CDR3: CASSTTWTGGTEQYF. The CDR3 coding sequence is TGTGCCAGCAGCACCACTTGGACAGGGGGAACCGAGCAGTACTTC.

The V call is TRBV5-5, the J call TRBJ1-1, with D maybe TRBD1 (6 bases). This CDR3 has 15 residues. Trimming took off 4 bases at V and 5 bases at J, with 18 bases between the two ends. The germline V gene encodes CDR1 SGHKS and CDR2 YYEKEE (reference sequence). CDR3 sequence (DNA): TGTGCCAGCAGCCCGAGGGAACTCCAGGGGACTGAAGCTTTCTTT. Translating it yields CASSPRELQGTEAFF. Full variable domain (missing parts from reference TRBV5-5 and TRBJ1-1): DAGVTQSPTHLIKTRGQQVTLRCSPISGHKSVSWYQQVLGQGPQFIFQYYEKEERGRGNFPDRFSARQFPNYSSELNVNALLLGDSALYLCASSPRELQGTEAFFGQGTRLTVV.

The chain has TRBV7-3 and TRBJ2-3, with 11 positions matching TRBD1. Germline CDR1 is SGHTA and CDR2 is FQGTGA. The CDR3 has 16 amino acids. V gave up 1 base and J gave up 8 bases; unmatched junction bases: 8. CDR3 loop: CASSLNPGQGAGTQYF. As DNA, the CDR3 is TGTGCCAGCAGCTTAAACCCTGGACAGGGGGCGGGTACGCAGTATTTT.

The chain employs TRBV7-9 and TRBJ2-5, with 9 bases aligning to TRBD2. The CDR3 has 15 residues. CDR1 and CDR2 from the germline V gene are SEHNR and FQNEAQ (reference sequence). J gave up 4 bases and V 5 bases, and 8 bases lay outside the gene matches. This CDR3 is CASSLGLAGLETQYF. The CDR3 bases are TGTGCCAGCAGCCTCGGCCTAGCGGGACTAGAGACCCAGTACTTC.

The chain is built from TRBV4-3 and TRBJ1-6; 11 bases fit TRBD1. Germline loops: CDR1 LGHNA, CDR2 YSLEER. The CDR3 spans 16 residues. The J segment lost 9 bases and the V segment lost 1 base, leaving 5 bases of the junction unmatched. In nucleotides, the CDR3 is TGCGCCAGCAGCCAAGCGTCCGGGACAGGGGGTTCACCCCTCCACTTT. This codes for CASSQASGTGGSPLHF.

This clone was picked up one time. The rearrangement uses TRBV12-5 and TRBJ2-6; D gene ambiguous. Trimming took 1 base from V and 3 from J, leaving 4 bases between them. The CDR3 has 14 residues. Germline CDR1 is LGHNT and CDR2 is FRNRAP. The CDR3 loop reads CASGLAGGANVLTF. In DNA, the CDR3 is TGTGCTAGTGGTTTGGCGGGTGGGGCCAACGTCCTGACTTTC.

This clone was seen only once. The chain recombines TRBV27 with TRBJ2-7; D remains ambiguous. The CDR3 runs 14 residues. V lost 0 bases and J lost 7, with 13 bases in between. Germline CDR1 reads MNHEY; CDR2 reads SMNVEV (reference sequence). The CDR3 nucleotides are TGTGCCAGCAGTTTATCAGGCCAACGATTTGAGCAGTACTTC. It yields the protein CASSLSGQRFEQYF.